Listed here are 7 T cell receptor beta chains from one sample, sequenced in a study of beta chain features in type 1 diabetes. The study reverse transcribed the entire isolated RNA, so it sequenced expressed TCRB transcripts. Method: immunoSEQ multiplex PCR; TCRdb's copy keeps in-frame clones and lacks some. The table lists about 240,000 clones, 27% of them singletons. The sequencing input was central memory CD4+ T cells from blood. These receptors all stem from a young man in good health.

The chain links TRBV7-9 to TRBJ2-4; 10 nucleotides match TRBD1. Germline V gene sequence: CDR1 SEHNR, CDR2 FQNEAQ (reference sequence). This CDR3 spans 17 amino acids. Trimming cost V 5 bases and J 3 bases; bases outside gene matches: 10. The CDR3, as DNA: TGTGCCAGCAGCCCCGGGACAGGGGAACGTGTCAAAAACATTCAGTACTTC. Its translation is CASSPGTGERVKNIQYF.

This clone was detected only a few times. The V gene is TRBV27, the J gene TRBJ2-3; D possibly corresponds to TRBD2 (5 bases). The ends were cut back, 5 bases at V and 0 bases at J, with 18 bases in the middle. In germline, CDR1 is MNHEY, CDR2 SMNVEV (reference sequence). CDR3 length: 17 residues. This chain's CDR3 is CASSTLDWETSTDTQYF. CDR3 in DNA: TGTGCCAGCAGTACCCTGGACTGGGAAACTAGCACAGATACGCAGTATTTT.

CDR3 region: CASRGRDGSMNTEAFF. The CDR3 bases are TGTGCCAGCAGGGGCCGGGACGGATCGATGAACACTGAAGCTTTCTTT. The chain links TRBV2 to TRBJ1-1; D possibly corresponds to TRBD1 (5 bases). V gave up 6 bases and J gave up 0 bases, with 17 bases separating them. Germline V gene lookup returns CDR1 SNHLY and CDR2 FYNNEI. This CDR3 contains 16 residues.

This clone was seen a few times. This sequence joins TRBV28 and TRBJ2-6; no definite D call. This CDR3 spans 18 amino acids. V was clipped by 6 bases and J by 4 bases, with 22 bases between them. Germline V lookup: CDR1 MDHEN, CDR2 SYDVKM. CDR3 loop: CASSRLMALTSGANVLTF. DNA for the CDR3: TGTGCCAGCAGCCGCCTGATGGCTCTAACATCGGGGGCCAACGTCCTGACTTTC.

Only a few counts were recorded for this clone. The chain uses TRBV10-3 and TRBJ2-5; weak D call: TRBD2 (6 bases). The CDR3 has 12 amino acids. Trimming removed 11 bases at V and 4 bases at J, with 14 bases between. The germline CDR1 and CDR2 sequences are ENHRY and SYGVKD. The CDR3 protein is CAAGPKVETQYF. The CDR3 region has the DNA TGTGCCGCGGGACCAAAAGTAGAGACCCAGTACTTC.

The V and J genes are TRBV27 and TRBJ2-6; D is unresolved. With 2 bases removed from V and 0 bases from J, the gap between germline ends came to 5 bases. This CDR3 comprises 15 residues. Germline lookup yields CDR1 MNHEY and CDR2 SMNVEV (reference sequence). The CDR3 is CASSLEVSGANVLTF. DNA of the CDR3: TGTGCCAGCAGTTTAGAGGTCTCTGGGGCCAACGTCCTGACTTTC.

The rearrangement uses TRBV5-6 and TRBJ2-7; 12 nucleotides match TRBD2. The CDR3 spans 14 residues. CDR1 and CDR2 from the germline V gene are SGHDT and YYEEEE. V dropped 4 bases and J dropped 6; count of bases not matched to a gene: 5. The CDR3 DNA reads as TGTGCCAGCAGCGCCGGACTAGCGGGATCCGAGCAGTACTTC. It specifies CASSAGLAGSEQYF.